The rows below give T cell receptor beta chains drawn from one sample of a study of T-cell reconstitution after alpha-beta-depleted transplantation in children. TCRdb ran MiXCR on the PCR reads and lists one entry per CDR3 protein. This sample carries 420,000 or so distinct CDR3 sequences, about 11% of them seen once, and the ten largest clones take roughly 5%. The source material was PBMCs from the stem cell graft donor, sampled from the stem cell graft. Receptors were obtained from a human donor who donated a stem cell graft to a child with acute myeloid leukemia. The CDR3 runs from the conserved cysteine through the conserved F or W. D genes are given only for firm matches. The size entry is marked missing in some rows and otherwise reads once, few, many or a size class.

d_gene	abundance	v_gene	j_gene	CDR3aa	CDR3nt
TRBD2	NA	TRBV6-1	TRBJ2-4	CASKIAGGDKNIQYF	TGTGCCAGCAAAATAGCGGGAGGCGACAAAAACATTCAGTACTTC
NA	few	TRBV20-1	TRBJ2-1	CSARDSQTNEQFF	TGCAGTGCTAGAGATAGCCAGACCAATGAGCAGTTCTTC
NA	few	TRBV7-9	TRBJ1-4	CASRNPGGGEKLFF	TGTGCCAGCAGGAATCCGGGGGGCGGTGAAAAACTGTTTTTT
TRBD2	NA	TRBV6-1	TRBJ2-3	CASSEAGSGADTQYF	TGTGCCAGCAGTGAAGCGGGCAGCGGGGCAGATACGCAGTATTTT
TRBD2	few	TRBV24-1	TRBJ2-1	CATSAGTRRTSGEQFF	TGTGCCACCAGTGCGGGGACTAGACGAACCTCAGGTGAGCAGTTCTTC
TRBD1	few	TRBV12-3/TRBV12-4	TRBJ2-1	CASSLTGQGGPLGPYNEQFF	TGTGCCAGCAGTCTAACGGGACAGGGGGGCCCATTGGGACCCTACAATGAGCAGTTCTTC
NA	few	TRBV7-9	TRBJ2-1	CASSLGYDEQFF	TGTGCCAGCAGCTTAGGGTACGATGAGCAGTTCTTC
NA	few	TRBV15	TRBJ2-4	CATSRDGGADGNIQYF	TGTGCCACCAGCAGAGATGGGGGGGCCGACGGGAACATTCAGTACTTC
TRBD1	few	TRBV7-2	TRBJ1-6	CASSFAPGGQGGSPLHF	TGTGCCAGCAGCTTTGCCCCCGGCGGACAGGGAGGTTCACCCCTCCACTTT
TRBD2	NA	TRBV5-4	TRBJ2-3	CASSLELAGGDTQYF	TGTGCCAGCAGCTTGGAACTAGCGGGAGGGGATACGCAGTATTTT